Below, 19 T cell receptor beta chains from the same sample are listed, as sequenced in a study of T cells in Graves' hyperthyroidism and ophthalmopathy. Using RNA transcripts as the source, TCR beta CDR3 regions were amplified. The TCR CDR3 was amplified in a first-round RT-PCR using the HTBI primer set. TCRdb re-called the multiplex PCR reads through MiXCR, storing one row per CDR3 protein. The table lists approximately 700,000 distinct CDR3 sequences, roughly 15% of them singletons. The specimen was blood. These receptors came from a man between 18 and 35 years old with Graves' hyperthyroidism.

The V and J genes are TRBV19 and TRBJ2-6, with D hard to call. Trimming took off 6 bases at V and 0 bases at J, with 21 bases between the two ends. Germline V lookup: CDR1 LNHDA, CDR2 SQIVND (reference sequence). The CDR3 loop spans 19 amino acids. CDR3 nucleotides: TGTGCCAGTAGCAGCTCGCGAGACACCACCGCCTCTGGGGCCAACGTCCTGACTTTC. Protein: CASSSSRDTTASGANVLTF.

This clonotype appeared a few times. V gene TRBV28 combines with J gene TRBJ2-1; TRBD2 aligns across 9 bases. There are 15 residues in the CDR3. V trimming: 6 bases; J trimming: 2 bases; junction bases outside the gene matches: 5. CDR1 and CDR2 (germline): MDHEN, SYDVKM. CDR3: CASRRGGGPYNEQFF. The CDR3 nucleotides read TGTGCCAGCAGACGCGGGGGGGGACCCTACAATGAGCAGTTCTTC.

This clonotype was counted many times. The rearrangement joins TRBV2 to TRBJ1-5; possible D gene TRBD1, 6 bases. CDR1 and CDR2 (germline): SNHLY, FYNNEI. CDR3 length: 16 amino acids. V was cut by 2 bases and J by 2 bases, with 13 bases left in between. The CDR3 here is CASSERGALGNQPQHF. In DNA, the CDR3 is TGTGCCAGCAGTGAAAGGGGGGCCTTAGGCAATCAGCCCCAGCATTTT.

This clonotype has at least ten counts. The chain combines TRBV27 with TRBJ2-7, with D perhaps TRBD1 or TRBD2 (5 bases each). Deletions cut 6 bases from V and 0 bases from J, with 12 bases between. Germline V lookup: CDR1 MNHEY, CDR2 SMNVEV (reference sequence). This CDR3 comprises 14 residues. The CDR3 bases are TGTGCCAGCAGGACCCTGGGGGACTCCTACGAGCAGTACTTC. Protein sequence: CASRTLGDSYEQYF.

V usage is TRBV27 and J usage is TRBJ2-7, with 7 nucleotides matching TRBD1. Unmatched junction bases numbered 10, after V lost 6 bases and J lost 2 bases. Germline V CDR1 and CDR2: MNHEY, SMNVEV (reference sequence). This CDR3 region has 15 residues. The chain's CDR3 is CASSKSTGTAYEQYF. The DNA of the CDR3 is TGTGCCAGCAGCAAAAGCACCGGGACAGCCTACGAGCAGTACTTC.

V gene TRBV12-3 or TRBV12-4 combines with J gene TRBJ2-7; 7 positions agree with TRBD2. Trimming at V came to 5 bases and at J to 0 bases, leaving 10 bases not matched to a gene. The CDR3 has 16 amino acids. CDR3 nucleotides: TGTGCCAGCAGTCCGAGACCGGGAGGCCCCTCCTACGAGCAGTACTTC. It codes for CASSPRPGGPSYEQYF.

This chain joins TRBV19 and TRBJ2-3; D possibly corresponds to TRBD1 (6 bases). V was cut by 5 bases and J by 4 bases, with 13 bases left in between. Germline V gene data show CDR1 as LNHDA and CDR2 as SQIVND (reference sequence). The CDR3 consists of 14 residues. CDR3 amino acids: CASSPYRVPDTQYF. In DNA, the CDR3 is TGTGCCAGTAGTCCATACAGGGTGCCAGATACGCAGTATTTT.

In this sample, this clonotype turned up a few times. This chain joins TRBV12-5 and TRBJ2-3; D gene uncertain. CDR1 and CDR2 (germline): LGHNT, FRNRAP. Trimming took off 4 bases at V and 1 base at J, with 6 bases between the two ends. This CDR3 is built from 13 residues. The CDR3 is CASGSSGTDTQYF. The CDR3 bases are TGTGCTAGTGGTTCCTCAGGCACAGATACGCAGTATTTT.

This clonotype was recorded at least ten times. J is TRBJ2-5 and V is TRBV7-9; TRBD2 matches at 8 bases. The CDR3 consists of 17 residues. With 5 bases clipped from V and 0 bases from J, the junction kept 11 bases outside the gene matches. Germline lookup yields CDR1 SEHNR and CDR2 FQNEAQ (reference sequence). The CDR3 is CASSPGASGYNQETQYF. Here the CDR3 DNA reads TGTGCCAGCAGCCCCGGGGCTAGCGGGTACAACCAAGAGACCCAGTACTTC.

The gene calls are TRBV27 and TRBJ2-7; 10 nucleotides agree with TRBD1. This CDR3 is 15 amino acids long. With V trimmed by 5 bases and J by 2 bases, 6 bases remained unmatched. Per the germline V gene, CDR1 is MNHEY and CDR2 is SMNVEV (reference sequence). CDR3 in amino acids: CASSPMTGGPYEQYF. The CDR3 nucleotides are TGTGCCAGCAGTCCGATGACAGGGGGCCCCTACGAGCAGTACTTC.

J is TRBJ2-7 and V is TRBV28; 8 bases fit TRBD1. The CDR3 loop spans 15 amino acids. V lost 5 bases and J lost 4; bases outside the gene matches: 10. CDR1 and CDR2 from the germline V gene are MDHEN and SYDVKM. As DNA, the CDR3 is TGTGCCAGCAGTACCTGGACAGGGAGCGAATACGAGCAGTACTTC. Translating it yields CASSTWTGSEYEQYF. Filled out from reference TRBV28 and TRBJ2-7, the complete variable domain reads DVKVTQSSRYLVKRTGEKVFLECVQDMDHENMFWYRQDPGLGLRLIYFSYDVKMKEKGDIPEGYSVSREKKERFSLILESASTNQTSMYLCASSTWTGSEYEQYFGPGTRLTVT.

This clonotype has a count of ten or more. V gene TRBV30 combines with J gene TRBJ2-7; 9 positions agree with TRBD1. Germline values: CDR1 GTSNPN, CDR2 SVGIG (reference sequence). This CDR3 spans 15 amino acids. V lost 4 bases to trimming and J lost 2 bases; unmatched junction nucleotides: 9. The chain's CDR3 is CAWNRQGGHPYEQYF. The CDR3 nucleotides are TGTGCCTGGAACAGACAGGGGGGCCACCCCTACGAGCAGTACTTC.

There are many counts of this clonotype. This chain links TRBV11-3 with TRBJ2-1; 12 nucleotides align to TRBD2. The CDR3 extends over 18 amino acids. The ends lost 5 bases at V and 0 bases at J; junction bases unmatched: 8. CDR1 and CDR2 from the germline V gene are SGHNT and YENEEA. CDR3 bases: TGTGCCAGCAGCGCCCGACTAGCGGGGGCGAGCTCCTACAATGAGCAGTTCTTC. It specifies CASSARLAGASSYNEQFF.

This chain connects TRBV19 to TRBJ1-1; 7 nucleotides match TRBD1. Germline V lookup: CDR1 LNHDA, CDR2 SQIVND (reference sequence). The V and J ends lost 7 bases and 7 bases, in that order; junction bases with no gene match: 12. This CDR3 is 14 amino acids long. The CDR3 here is CASTDPNRGGEAFF. The CDR3 bases are TGTGCCAGTACGGACCCCAACAGGGGCGGTGAAGCTTTCTTT. Supplemented by reference TRBV19 and TRBJ1-1, the full variable domain reads DGGITQSPKYLFRKEGQNVTLSCEQNLNHDAMYWYRQDPGQGLRLIYYSQIVNDFQKGDIAEGYSVSREKKESFPLTVTSAQKNPTAFYLCASTDPNRGGEAFFGQGTRLTVV.

There are many counts of this clonotype. The rearrangement joins TRBV12-3 or TRBV12-4 to TRBJ1-1; D may be TRBD1 (5 bases). CDR3 length equals 11 residues. Trimming cost V 1 base and J 11 bases, with 8 bases left between them. For the CDR3, the DNA is TGTGCCAGCAGTTTAGGACAGAGGGCTTTCTTT. This codes for CASSLGQRAFF.

The chain couples TRBV20-1 to TRBJ2-7, with D tentatively TRBD2 (6 bases). The germline V gene encodes CDR1 DFQATT and CDR2 SNEGSKA (reference sequence). Trimming removed 3 bases from V and 1 base from J, with 13 bases in between. The CDR3 sequence is 14 residues long. The CDR3 DNA reads as TGCAGTGCTAGGGGACTTGAAAAGTCCTACGAGCAGTACTTC. Residues: CSARGLEKSYEQYF.

V gene TRBV18 combines with J gene TRBJ2-2; no firm D call. Germline V lookup: CDR1 KGHSH, CDR2 LQKENI. The CDR3 spans 14 residues. Trimming took 4 bases from V and 4 from J, leaving 10 bases between them. The DNA for the CDR3 is TGTGCCAGCTCACTCGGACCGGCCACCGGGGAGCTGTTTTTT. It codes for CASSLGPATGELFF.

This clonotype appeared many times. Here the CDR3 DNA reads TGTGCCTGGAGGGATTATGGCTACACCTTC. It translates to CAWRDYGYTF. V usage is TRBV30 and J usage is TRBJ1-2; D gene unclear. The CDR3 spans 10 residues. The germline V gene has CDR1 GTSNPN and CDR2 SVGIG (reference sequence). Trimming removed 3 bases from V and 5 bases from J, with 4 bases in between. The full variable domain, rest sourced from reference TRBV30 and TRBJ1-2, is SQTIHQWPATLVQPVGSPLSLECTVEGTSNPNLYWYRQAAGRGLQLLFYSVGIGQISSEVPQNLSASRPQDRQFILSSKKLLLSDSGFYLCAWRDYGYTFGSGTRLTVV.

The rearrangement links TRBV5-4 to TRBJ2-1, with 7 bases identical to TRBD2. With 9 bases clipped from V and 4 bases from J, the junction kept 10 bases outside the gene matches. The CDR3 runs 14 residues. Germline CDR1 is SGHNT and CDR2 is YYREEE (reference sequence). The CDR3 spells CATPGGSAYNEQFF. The CDR3 DNA sequence: TGTGCCACCCCCGGCGGGAGCGCGTACAATGAGCAGTTCTTC.